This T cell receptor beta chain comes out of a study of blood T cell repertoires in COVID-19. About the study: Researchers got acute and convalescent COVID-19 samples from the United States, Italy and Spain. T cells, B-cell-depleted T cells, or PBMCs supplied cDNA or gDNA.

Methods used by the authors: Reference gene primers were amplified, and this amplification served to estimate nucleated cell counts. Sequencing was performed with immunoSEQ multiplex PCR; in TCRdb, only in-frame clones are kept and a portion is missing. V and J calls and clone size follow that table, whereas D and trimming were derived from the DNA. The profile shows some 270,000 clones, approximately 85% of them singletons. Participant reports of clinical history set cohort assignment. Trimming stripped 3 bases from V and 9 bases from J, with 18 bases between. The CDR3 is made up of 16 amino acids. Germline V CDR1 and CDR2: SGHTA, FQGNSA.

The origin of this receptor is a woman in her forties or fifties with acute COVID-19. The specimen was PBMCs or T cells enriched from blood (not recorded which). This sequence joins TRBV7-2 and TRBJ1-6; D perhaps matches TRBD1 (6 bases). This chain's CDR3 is CASSFLGAGEGSPLHF. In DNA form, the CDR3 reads TGTGCCAGCAGCTTCCTTGGGGCAGGGGAAGGTTCACCCCTCCACTTT.